This T cell receptor (beta chain) was sequenced for a study of blood T cell repertoires in COVID-19 (TCRdb year 2020). Some background on the complete study: The collaborator samples originated in the United States, Italy and Spain and spanned the acute and convalescent phases of COVID-19. Samples were obtained from the ongoing ImmuneRACE study (first 160 participants) and from about 1,300 subjects provided by 6 global collaborators. The dataset comprised deeply sampled blood TCRbeta repertoires from subjects exposed to, actively infected with, or recovered from COVID-19. The material from the prospective study consisted of cDNA or gDNA derived from T cells, B-cell-depleted T cells, or PBMCs. The repertoires were released in a freely available public database intended as a resource for research on the immune response to SARS-CoV-2. The sample metadata nearly always contained a de-identified subject ID, COVID-19 status, age in years and sex. HLA class I and class II types, where available, came from metadata supplied by the sample provider rather than from assay-based typing. Broad study findings and their caveats: The amount of clinical and demographic metadata varied by source and participant and was provided uncurated.

About this clone: Its antigen is still unknown. Per-base quality was not reported, and no clone a single base away is much larger than it.

The germline V gene (reference sequence) specifies MNHEY as CDR1 and SMNVEV as CDR2. V was cut back by 2 bases and J by 1 base, leaving a gap of 8 bases between them. The cysteine opens and the phenylalanine closes a CDR3 of 14 amino acids. The DNA shown is the 42-base CDR3, in frame from base 1. TCRbeta CDR3 regions were amplified from genomic DNA by means of the immunoSEQ Assay, a bias-controlled multiplex PCR. On the study's bioinformatics: Nucleated cell counts per sample were estimated from amplification of reference gene primers within the assay. To quantify the absolute abundance of each unique TCRbeta CDR3 rearrangement, sequence reads were collapsed and filtered. Productive Simpson clonality was computed per sample as the square root of Simpson's diversity index over productive rearrangements. TCRdb mirrors the immuneACCESS table, restricted to in-frame sequences. Some clones are absent from its copies; in checked studies, under half trace to an unresolved V gene, and the reason for the others is unknown. V and J calls and clone size are given by that table; D and trimming were obtained from the DNA. Here the sample has about 170,000 clones; 83% occur a single time. The ten largest account for roughly 19% of the sample.

Another Seattle source contributed samples from volunteer blood donors who had recovered from COVID-19. The collaborating institutions used their own protocols to collect whole blood in K2EDTA tubes. For TCRbeta analysis, collaborators shipped samples in one of three forms: frozen whole blood, isolated PBMCs, or DNA extracted from either of those sample types. This sequence uses TRBV27 and TRBJ2-5; a tentative D call is TRBD1 (5 bases match). This TCR came from a woman in her 70s who had recovered from COVID-19. The source material was peripheral blood. The bases are TGTGCCAGCAGTTTAGCCAGGGCCCAAGAGACCCAGTACTTC. This codes for CASSLARAQETQYF.